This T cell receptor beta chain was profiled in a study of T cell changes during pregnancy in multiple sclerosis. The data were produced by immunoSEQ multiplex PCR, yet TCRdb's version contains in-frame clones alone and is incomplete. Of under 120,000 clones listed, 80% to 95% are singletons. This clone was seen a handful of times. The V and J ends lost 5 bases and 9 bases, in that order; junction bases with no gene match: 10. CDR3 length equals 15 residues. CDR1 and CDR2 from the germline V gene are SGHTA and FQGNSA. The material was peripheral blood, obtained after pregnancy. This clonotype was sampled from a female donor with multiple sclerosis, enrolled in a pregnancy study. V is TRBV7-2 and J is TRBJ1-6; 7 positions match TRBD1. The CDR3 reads CASSARQGGGSPLHF. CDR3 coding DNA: TGTGCCAGCAGCGCGAGACAGGGCGGTGGTTCACCCCTCCACTTT.